One sample yielded the 30 T cell receptor beta chains listed below, sequenced in a study of cytomegalovirus exposure and HLA in healthy donors. Primers for the PCR totalled 60 Vbeta and 13 Jbeta. Some clones are missing from TCRdb's copy, which holds only in-frame ones; the method was immunoSEQ multiplex PCR. The sample has approximately 100,000 clones; about 81% are singletons. Sequencing was carried out using PBMCs. All receptors come from a man younger than 35 in good health and CMV-seropositive.

This rearrangement joins TRBV5-1 to TRBJ2-5, with 9 bases aligning to TRBD1. CDR3 size: 16 residues. J gave up 2 bases and V 4 bases, and 9 bases lay outside the gene matches. Looked up from germline, CDR1 is SGHRS and CDR2 is YFSETQ. CDR3 sequence: CASSATGQGFQETQYF. The CDR3 bases are TGCGCCAGCAGCGCAACGGGACAGGGTTTTCAAGAGACCCAGTACTTC.

The chain combines TRBV6-4 with TRBJ2-3; 9 bases match TRBD2. J was trimmed by 5 bases and V by 8 bases; bases with no gene match: 8. Germline CDR1 is MRHNA and CDR2 is SNTAGT. This CDR3 is built from 14 residues. The chain's CDR3 is CASGAGGTGDTQYF. The DNA of the CDR3 is TGTGCCAGCGGAGCGGGGGGAACCGGAGATACGCAGTATTTT.

Concerning this clone itself: Other DNA sequences within the sample encode an identical CDR3. The chain joins TRBV7-9 to TRBJ1-1; unclear D gene. CDR3 length: 10 amino acids. Trimming removed 2 bases at V and 8 bases at J, with 3 bases between. Germline V gene sequence: CDR1 SEHNR, CDR2 FQNEAQ (reference sequence). CDR3 DNA: TGTGCCAGCAGCTTACTCGAAGCTTTCTTT. It specifies CASSLLEAFF.

The chain joins TRBV5-1 to TRBJ1-1, with 11 positions matching TRBD1. This CDR3 region has 17 residues. Germline-derived CDR1 and CDR2 are SGHRS and YFSETQ. V lost 0 bases, J lost 3 bases, and 7 bases stayed unmatched. The CDR3 here is CASSLDTGTGGYTEAFF. The CDR3 nucleotides are TGCGCCAGCAGCTTGGATACCGGGACAGGGGGTTACACTGAAGCTTTCTTT.

CDR3 bases: TGTGCCAGCGGGACCGGGGGGTTAGGTACAGATACGCAGTATTTT. Translation gives CASGTGGLGTDTQYF. The rearrangement links TRBV7-9 to TRBJ2-3; the match to TRBD2 covers 7 bases. This CDR3 region has 15 residues. The germline CDR1 and CDR2 sequences are SEHNR and FQNEAQ (reference sequence). The trim removed 8 bases at V and 3 bases at J, leaving 11 bases unmatched.

The V gene is TRBV18, the J gene TRBJ1-2; the D is unclear. CDR3 length: 15 amino acids. Germline V gene sequence: CDR1 KGHSH, CDR2 LQKENI. V was shortened by 0 bases and J by 1 base, with 9 bases between the two germline ends. Here the CDR3 reads CASSPPLRNNYGYTF. The CDR3 bases are TGTGCCAGCTCACCACCGCTCAGGAATAACTATGGCTACACCTTC.

The chain recombines TRBV28 with TRBJ1-1; no clear D gene. This CDR3 spans 13 amino acids. Germline CDR1 and CDR2: MDHEN and SYDVKM. Trimming shortened V by 6 bases and J by 7 bases, and 15 bases separated the two germline ends. The CDR3 loop is CASRELGGNEAFF. CDR3 coding DNA: TGTGCCAGCAGAGAGCTAGGAGGGAATGAAGCTTTCTTT.

The rearrangement joins TRBV6-1 to TRBJ2-7; 7 bases are shared with TRBD1. V was pared by 3 bases and J by 2 bases, with 7 bases of the junction left unmatched. CDR3 length: 15 amino acids. Germline assignment: CDR1 MNHNS and CDR2 SASEGT. The CDR3 sequence is CASSDTTGRAYEQYF. The DNA of the CDR3 is TGTGCCAGCAGTGACACGACAGGGAGAGCCTACGAGCAGTACTTC.

V usage is TRBV4-1 and J usage is TRBJ1-5; D not certain. V gave up 0 bases and J gave up 2 bases, with 14 bases separating them. CDR3 size: 17 residues. Per the germline V gene, CDR1 is MGHRA and CDR2 is YSYEKL. This CDR3 is CASSQDTEGGGNQPQHF. The CDR3 bases are TGCGCCAGCAGCCAAGATACGGAGGGAGGAGGCAATCAGCCCCAGCATTTT.

V usage is TRBV6-1 and J usage is TRBJ1-4; D unresolved. The germline V gene has CDR1 MNHNS and CDR2 SASEGT. V shed 2 bases and J shed 8 bases, with 6 bases lying between them. The CDR3 has 12 amino acids. CDR3 residues: CASSETGEKLFF. In nucleotides, the CDR3 is TGTGCCAGCAGTGAAACGGGGGAAAAACTGTTTTTT.

The chain is built from TRBV7-3 and TRBJ2-1; 8 nucleotides align to TRBD2. Germline CDR1 SGHTA, CDR2 FQGTGA. Trimming at V came to 3 bases and at J to 5 bases, leaving 6 bases not matched to a gene. This CDR3 contains 15 residues. The CDR3 protein is CASSFLSGANNEQFF. DNA of the CDR3: TGTGCCAGCAGCTTCCTTAGCGGGGCGAACAATGAGCAGTTCTTC.

The chain recombines TRBV4-2 with TRBJ2-2; 11 nucleotides align to TRBD2. Germline loops: CDR1 LGHNA, CDR2 YNFKEQ. After removal of 4 bases from V and 1 base from J, the junction contained 5 bases not matched to a gene. CDR3 length: 17 residues. CDR3 residues: CASSPLLAGGNTGELFF. The CDR3 DNA follows: TGTGCCAGCAGCCCATTGCTAGCGGGGGGGAACACCGGGGAGCTGTTTTTT.

The CDR3 region is CATSRGGRAHQETQYF. As DNA, the CDR3 is TGTGCCACCAGCAGAGGAGGCAGGGCCCACCAAGAGACCCAGTACTTC. The V and J genes are TRBV15 and TRBJ2-5, with D tentatively TRBD1 (5 bases). Germline V gene sequence: CDR1 LNHNV, CDR2 YYDKDF (reference sequence). Between the trimmed V and J ends, which lost 1 base and 0 bases, there was a span of 12 bases. This CDR3 region has 16 residues.

Points on this clone: A junction boundary mismatches the germline segment, possibly from a read error. This sequence joins TRBV7-9 and TRBJ1-2; the match to TRBD1 covers 7 bases. The CDR3 contains 15 residues. The germline CDR1 and CDR2 sequences are SEHNR and FQNEAQ (reference sequence). The CDR3 region has the DNA TGTTCCAGCAGCTTAGACTCGACAGGGTCTGGAGGCTACACCTTC. Translation gives CSSSLDSTGSGGYTF.

This sequence joins TRBV5-8 and TRBJ2-7; TRBD2 matches 13 bases. The CDR3 contains 16 residues. Germline trimming cut 6 bases from V and 3 bases from J; bases unmatched to any gene: 9. Germline V gene sequence: CDR1 SGHTS, CDR2 YDEGEE. The CDR3 reads CASNPLAGGPFYEQYF. The DNA for the CDR3 is TGTGCCAGCAACCCACTAGCGGGGGGGCCCTTCTACGAGCAGTACTTC.

This clone was observed a handful of times. V usage is TRBV6-5 and J usage is TRBJ1-1; 7 bases line up with TRBD1. Trimming cost V 2 bases and J 3 bases; bases outside gene matches: 0. Germline lookup yields CDR1 MNHEY and CDR2 SVGAGI. The CDR3 consists of 13 residues. The CDR3 loop reads CASSYGQDTEAFF. The CDR3 DNA sequence: TGTGCCAGCAGTTACGGACAGGACACTGAAGCTTTCTTT.

This clone was found a few times. The gene calls are TRBV10-3 and TRBJ2-7, with 9 bases matching TRBD1. The CDR3 spans 11 residues. Germline loops: CDR1 ENHRY, CDR2 SYGVKD. V shed 8 bases, J shed 6 bases, and the junction held 2 bases outside the gene matches. The CDR3 is CAIVDRGEQYF. The CDR3, as DNA: TGTGCCATCGTGGACAGGGGCGAGCAGTACTTC.

The CDR3 loop reads CASSFGVREDGETQYF. The CDR3 DNA reads as TGTGCCAGCAGCTTTGGTGTGCGCGAGGATGGAGAGACCCAGTACTTC. The chain joins TRBV7-9 to TRBJ2-5; D is unclear. V lost 3 bases and J lost 4, with 18 bases in between. CDR3 length: 16 amino acids. Per the germline V gene, CDR1 is SEHNR and CDR2 is FQNEAQ (reference sequence).

The genes are TRBV6-5 and TRBJ1-1, with 10 bases identical to TRBD1. Germline CDR1 and CDR2: MNHEY and SVGAGI. This CDR3 is built from 10 residues. The V segment lost 8 bases and the J segment 10 bases; nucleotides outside the gene matches: 1. The CDR3 DNA is TGTGCCAGCGGGGACAGGGGAGCTTTCTTT. Translating gives CASGDRGAFF.

V is TRBV30 and J is TRBJ1-4; 8 bases agree with TRBD1. This CDR3 has 15 amino acids. Germline lookup yields CDR1 GTSNPN and CDR2 SVGIG (reference sequence). J gave up 6 bases and V 2 bases, and 8 bases lay outside the gene matches. The CDR3 protein is CAWSPLDRADEKLFF. In DNA form, the CDR3 reads TGTGCCTGGAGTCCCCTGGACAGGGCGGATGAAAAACTGTTTTTT.

This chain uses TRBV5-4 with TRBJ1-2; 7 positions agree with TRBD1. The ends lost 0 bases at V and 2 bases at J; junction bases unmatched: 4. The CDR3 has 15 amino acids. Germline V CDR1 and CDR2: SGHNT, YYREEE (reference sequence). The CDR3 coding sequence is TGTGCCAGCAGCTTGGGACAGGGTTTAAACTATGGCTACACCTTC. Its protein is CASSLGQGLNYGYTF.

This clone was seen only a few times. This rearrangement joins TRBV28 to TRBJ2-1; TRBD2 matches at 9 bases. CDR1 and CDR2 from the germline V gene are MDHEN and SYDVKM. This CDR3 comprises 15 residues. V was clipped by 6 bases and J by 0 bases; unmatched bases: 3. Here the CDR3 DNA reads TGTGCCAGCAGCCTTAGCGGGAGCTCCTACAATGAGCAGTTCTTC. It yields the protein CASSLSGSSYNEQFF.

The chain combines TRBV20-1 with TRBJ2-7; D unresolved. This CDR3 comprises 11 residues. From germline, CDR1 is DFQATT and CDR2 SNEGSKA (reference sequence). The V gene lost 5 bases and the J gene lost 5 bases, with 10 bases spanning the gap. The CDR3 DNA follows: TGCAGTGCTTCACACCAGGACGAGCAGTACTTC. The encoded protein is CSASHQDEQYF.

V and J are TRBV19 and TRBJ2-3, with TRBD2 identical over 9 bases. V dropped 5 bases and J dropped 2; count of bases not matched to a gene: 11. The CDR3 runs 17 residues. Germline CDR1 LNHDA, CDR2 SQIVND (reference sequence). The DNA of the CDR3 is TGTGCCAGTAGTTCCCCCGGCCTAGCGGGGACCACAGATACGCAGTATTTT. Encoded protein: CASSSPGLAGTTDTQYF. The full variable domain, rest sourced from reference TRBV19 and TRBJ2-3, is DGGITQSPKYLFRKEGQNVTLSCEQNLNHDAMYWYRQDPGQGLRLIYYSQIVNDFQKGDIAEGYSVSREKKESFPLTVTSAQKNPTAFYLCASSSPGLAGTTDTQYFGPGTRLTVL.

This chain joins TRBV29-1 and TRBJ2-3; the match to TRBD1 covers 7 bases. The CDR3 runs 14 residues. CDR1 and CDR2 (germline): SQVTM, ANQGSEA. J was trimmed by 0 bases and V by 7 bases; bases with no gene match: 7. CDR3 loop: CSAGRDSSTDTQYF. The CDR3 DNA is TGCAGCGCTGGCCGGGACAGTAGCACAGATACGCAGTATTTT.

The gene calls are TRBV7-9 and TRBJ1-5; D is perhaps TRBD1 (5 bases). Germline lookup yields CDR1 SEHNR and CDR2 FQNEAQ (reference sequence). The CDR3 spans 15 residues. With 4 bases removed from V and 3 bases from J, the gap between germline ends came to 13 bases. CDR3 nucleotide sequence: TGTGCCAGCAGCTCCGAAAGACAGCTCAATCAGCCCCAGCATTTT. Its translation is CASSSERQLNQPQHF.

The chain is built from TRBV11-2 and TRBJ2-1; 16 bases map to TRBD2. The ends lost 1 base at V and 8 bases at J; junction bases unmatched: 11. The CDR3 length is 19 residues. The germline CDR1 and CDR2 sequences are SGHAT and FQNNGV. The CDR3 DNA is TGTGCCAGCAGCTTAGTCCCCGGGACTAGCGGGGGGGCATCAGATGAGCAGTTCTTC. Translation gives CASSLVPGTSGGASDEQFF.

V and J are TRBV5-1 and TRBJ1-2, with TRBD1 matching 10 bases. Looked up from germline, CDR1 is SGHRS and CDR2 is YFSETQ. V dropped 2 bases and J dropped 6; count of bases not matched to a gene: 4. This CDR3 is built from 14 residues. Here the CDR3 reads CASSLAGTGDGYTF. The CDR3 nucleotides read TGCGCCAGCAGCTTAGCCGGGACAGGGGATGGCTACACCTTC.

V is TRBV6-5 and J is TRBJ2-5; D is unclear. Trimming took 3 bases from V and 2 from J, leaving 16 bases between them. This CDR3 region has 16 residues. Germline V gene data show CDR1 as MNHEY and CDR2 as SVGAGI. The DNA of the CDR3 is TGTGCCAGCAGTTATCTTGCAGGCTTTGGACAAGAGACCCAGTACTTC. Its translation is CASSYLAGFGQETQYF.

V gene TRBV20-1 combines with J gene TRBJ2-1; 8 positions agree with TRBD2. The trim removed 4 bases at V and 16 bases at J, leaving 6 bases unmatched. Looked up from germline, CDR1 is DFQATT and CDR2 is SNEGSKA (reference sequence). The CDR3 runs 10 residues. This CDR3 reads CSAMRGANFF. The CDR3 DNA sequence: TGCAGTGCTATGCGGGGGGCGAACTTCTTC.